Listed below are T cell receptor beta chains from one sample, sequenced in a study of vaccination and CD4 T cells after COVID-19. Their target antigens are unknown. Each CDR3 protein gets one entry after TCRdb re-called the PCR reads with MiXCR. Of about 14,000 distinct CDR3 sequences detected, approximately 60% appear once; the ten largest clones hold 15% to 20%. Sequenced material: CD4+ T cells from blood, cultured in vitro. These receptors were collected from a human donor who had recovered from COVID-19. Each CDR3 is given with its conserved first and last residue. A D gene is named only where the DNA matches it firmly. Not all rows give a size; the values are once, few, many and, for expanded clones, a class.

D gene: TRBD1; clone size: -; J gene: TRBJ1-2; V gene: TRBV20-1; CDR3 DNA: TGCAGTGCGTGGACAGGCTATGGCTACACCTTC; CDR3 protein: CSAWTGYGYTF
D gene: -; clone size: -; J gene: TRBJ2-2; V gene: TRBV2; CDR3 DNA: TGTGCCAGCAGGCGGACGAACACCGGGGAGCTGTTTTTT; CDR3 protein: CASRRTNTGELFF
D gene: -; clone size: once; J gene: TRBJ1-1; V gene: TRBV7-9; CDR3 DNA: TGTGCCAGCAGCTTGCGACAGGTCGTTCTAGGGGCTTTCTTT; CDR3 protein: CASSLRQVVLGAFF
D gene: -; clone size: -; J gene: TRBJ2-2; V gene: TRBV20-1; CDR3 DNA: TGCAGTGCTAGAGATCGCCAGAACACCGGGGAGCTGTTTTTT; CDR3 protein: CSARDRQNTGELFF
D gene: TRBD1; clone size: -; J gene: TRBJ2-1; V gene: TRBV20-1; CDR3 DNA: TGCAGTGCCGAGGGACAGAGCTCCTACAATGAGCAGTTCTTC; CDR3 protein: CSAEGQSSYNEQFF
D gene: -; clone size: -; J gene: TRBJ1-3; V gene: TRBV6-1; CDR3 DNA: TGTGCCAGCAGTCAGGGACGGGCCTCTGGAAACACCATATATTTT; CDR3 protein: CASSQGRASGNTIYF
D gene: -; clone size: -; J gene: TRBJ2-3; V gene: TRBV20-1; CDR3 DNA: TGCAGTGCGAAGTGGGCCCCCGGATGGGAAGATACGCAGTATTTT; CDR3 protein: CSAKWAPGWEDTQYF
D gene: -; clone size: -; J gene: TRBJ2-7; V gene: TRBV6-1; CDR3 DNA: TGTGCCAGCAGTGAAAGCGGCTACGAGCAGTACTTC; CDR3 protein: CASSESGYEQYF
D gene: TRBD2; clone size: few; J gene: TRBJ2-7; V gene: TRBV7-2; CDR3 DNA: TGTGCCAGCAGCCTCAGCGGGGCCCCCTCCTACGAGCAGTACTTC; CDR3 protein: CASSLSGAPSYEQYF
D gene: -; clone size: -; J gene: TRBJ2-2; V gene: TRBV7-2; CDR3 DNA: TGTGCCAGCAGCTTAGTCGGTCGCAGGGCCTCCACCGGGGAGCTGTTTTTT; CDR3 protein: CASSLVGRRASTGELFF
D gene: -; clone size: -; J gene: TRBJ1-1; V gene: TRBV27; CDR3 DNA: TGTGCCAGCAGTCTCACCCCGTTGAACACTGAAGCTTTCTTT; CDR3 protein: CASSLTPLNTEAFF
D gene: TRBD1; clone size: -; J gene: TRBJ1-2; V gene: TRBV6-1; CDR3 DNA: TGTGCCAGCACCGAAGGGCGGAACAGGGGTGCCTATGGCTACACCTTC; CDR3 protein: CASTEGRNRGAYGYTF
D gene: TRBD1; clone size: -; J gene: TRBJ2-2; V gene: TRBV6-1; CDR3 DNA: TGTGCCAGCAGTCGTCGGACAGGGCCGAACACCGGGGAGCTGTTTTTT; CDR3 protein: CASSRRTGPNTGELFF
D gene: -; clone size: -; J gene: TRBJ1-4; V gene: TRBV6-1; CDR3 DNA: TGTGCCAGCAGAGAACAGGCAACTAATGAAAAACTGTTTTTT; CDR3 protein: CASREQATNEKLFF
D gene: TRBD1; clone size: -; J gene: TRBJ2-7; V gene: TRBV7-2; CDR3 DNA: TGTGCCAGCAGCTTAGCAGGGACAGGGCCCTACGAGCAGTACTTC; CDR3 protein: CASSLAGTGPYEQYF
D gene: TRBD1; clone size: few; J gene: TRBJ1-6; V gene: TRBV10-1; CDR3 DNA: TGCGCCAGCAGCCAAGGGACAGAAAATTCACCCCTCCACTTT; CDR3 protein: CASSQGTENSPLHF
D gene: -; clone size: -; J gene: TRBJ2-5; V gene: TRBV28; CDR3 DNA: TGTGCCAGCGGTAGGGAGACCCAGTACTTC; CDR3 protein: CASGRETQYF
D gene: -; clone size: few; J gene: TRBJ2-2; V gene: TRBV11-3; CDR3 DNA: TGTGCCAGCAGCTTGGGAGGAGGTGGCACCGGGGAGCTGTTTTTT; CDR3 protein: CASSLGGGGTGELFF
D gene: -; clone size: -; J gene: TRBJ1-5; V gene: TRBV28; CDR3 DNA: TGTGCCAGCAGTTGGGGTAGGGGCTACAGTCAGCCCCAGCATTTT; CDR3 protein: CASSWGRGYSQPQHF
D gene: -; clone size: -; J gene: TRBJ2-2; V gene: TRBV2; CDR3 DNA: TGTGCCAGCAGTGAAGTAGGAAGCACCGGGGAGCTGTTTTTT; CDR3 protein: CASSEVGSTGELFF
D gene: -; clone size: -; J gene: TRBJ1-6; V gene: TRBV27; CDR3 DNA: TGTGCCAGCAGTTCAGGGAGGGATCATTCACCCCTCCACTTT; CDR3 protein: CASSSGRDHSPLHF
D gene: TRBD1; clone size: few; J gene: TRBJ1-2; V gene: TRBV20-1; CDR3 DNA: TGCAGTGCTATAGTAGGGGGACAGGGCTATGGCTACACCTTC; CDR3 protein: CSAIVGGQGYGYTF
D gene: -; clone size: -; J gene: TRBJ2-6; V gene: TRBV5-4; CDR3 DNA: TGTGCCGGCAGCTTGGGGGTACCACTCCGGCGGAGCTCTGGGGCCAACGTCCTGACTTTC; CDR3 protein: CAGSLGVPLRRSSGANVLTF
D gene: -; clone size: -; J gene: TRBJ2-7; V gene: TRBV6-1; CDR3 DNA: TGTGCCAGCACCCCGGACAGGGAGGGGTTGAAGCAGTACTTC; CDR3 protein: CASTPDREGLKQYF
D gene: TRBD1; clone size: -; J gene: TRBJ2-6; V gene: TRBV27; CDR3 DNA: TGTGCCAGCAGTTTGGGGATCGGGACAGGGACCCCTGGGGCCAACGTCCTGACTTTC; CDR3 protein: CASSLGIGTGTPGANVLTF
D gene: -; clone size: -; J gene: TRBJ2-1; V gene: TRBV28; CDR3 DNA: TGTGCCAGCAGTCCTCCGGGGGTGGTACAGAATGAGCAGTTCTTC; CDR3 protein: CASSPPGVVQNEQFF
D gene: -; clone size: -; J gene: TRBJ2-1; V gene: TRBV6-1; CDR3 DNA: TGTGCCAGCAGTGAAGGCGGCGGGTACAATGAGCAGTTCTTC; CDR3 protein: CASSEGGGYNEQFF
D gene: -; clone size: -; J gene: TRBJ1-6; V gene: TRBV7-9; CDR3 DNA: TGTGCCAGCAGCCTCCCCGGAGGTGAGAGCTCCTATAATTCACCCCTCCACTTT; CDR3 protein: CASSLPGGESSYNSPLHF
D gene: -; clone size: few; J gene: TRBJ1-5; V gene: TRBV19; CDR3 DNA: TGTGCCAGTAGTATAGGAGGGGCTGGCAATCAGCCCCAGCATTTT; CDR3 protein: CASSIGGAGNQPQHF
D gene: -; clone size: few; J gene: TRBJ2-1; V gene: TRBV19; CDR3 DNA: TGTGCCAGTAGTGCAGGGACCCTCTCCTACAATGAGCAGTTCTTC; CDR3 protein: CASSAGTLSYNEQFF
D gene: TRBD1; clone size: few; J gene: TRBJ1-5; V gene: TRBV7-8; CDR3 DNA: TGTGCCAGCAGCCCTATTGGGACAGGGGTCAATCAGCCCCAGCATTTT; CDR3 protein: CASSPIGTGVNQPQHF
D gene: TRBD2; clone size: few; J gene: TRBJ2-5; V gene: TRBV20-1; CDR3 DNA: TGCAGTGCTAGCATAGCGGGAGTCGTTTCGGAGACCCAGTACTTC; CDR3 protein: CSASIAGVVSETQYF
D gene: -; clone size: -; J gene: TRBJ2-7; V gene: TRBV11-2; CDR3 DNA: TGTGCCAGCAGTTCAAGTCCCCAGCGGACCGAGCAGTACTTC; CDR3 protein: CASSSSPQRTEQYF
D gene: TRBD2; clone size: few; J gene: TRBJ2-7; V gene: TRBV2; CDR3 DNA: TGTGCCAGCATGAAAGGGGAGGGCTACGAGCAGTACTTC; CDR3 protein: CASMKGEGYEQYF
D gene: TRBD2; clone size: once; J gene: TRBJ2-5; V gene: TRBV7-2; CDR3 DNA: TGTGCCAGCAGCTACAAGCGGGGGGGCGAACAAGAGACCCAGTACTTC; CDR3 protein: CASSYKRGGEQETQYF
D gene: -; clone size: -; J gene: TRBJ1-2; V gene: TRBV7-9; CDR3 DNA: TGTGCCAGCAGCTTAGATCCCGTCATTCGGGGCGGCTACACCTTC; CDR3 protein: CASSLDPVIRGGYTF
D gene: -; clone size: once; J gene: TRBJ1-6; V gene: TRBV6-1; CDR3 DNA: TGTGCCAGCCAAGACGGGGGGCTTTCACCCCTCCACTTT; CDR3 protein: CASQDGGLSPLHF
D gene: -; clone size: -; J gene: TRBJ1-1; V gene: TRBV7-2; CDR3 DNA: TGTGCCAGCAGCTTATCAGGGCGTGGTGAAGCTTTCTTT; CDR3 protein: CASSLSGRGEAFF
D gene: -; clone size: -; J gene: TRBJ1-1; V gene: TRBV6-5; CDR3 DNA: TGTGCCAGCAGTTACTCGCGTAGGAACACTGAAGCTTTCTTT; CDR3 protein: CASSYSRRNTEAFF
D gene: -; clone size: -; J gene: TRBJ1-1; V gene: TRBV2; CDR3 DNA: TGTGCCAGCAACTACGCAGTGAACACTGAAGCTTTCTTT; CDR3 protein: CASNYAVNTEAFF
D gene: -; clone size: once; J gene: TRBJ1-2; V gene: TRBV30; CDR3 DNA: TGTGCCTGGCTTGGACAGAACTTCAACTATGGCTACACCTTC; CDR3 protein: CAWLGQNFNYGYTF
D gene: TRBD2; clone size: -; J gene: TRBJ2-5; V gene: TRBV7-7; CDR3 DNA: TGTGCTAGCAGCCCCCAGCGGGGGAAGGGACAAGAGACCCAGTACTTC; CDR3 protein: CASSPQRGKGQETQYF
D gene: -; clone size: -; J gene: TRBJ1-1; V gene: TRBV20-1; CDR3 DNA: TGCAGTGCCCCCGAGGGGAGGGGTGGGGGCACTGAAGCTTTCTTT; CDR3 protein: CSAPEGRGGGTEAFF
D gene: TRBD1; clone size: few; J gene: TRBJ1-5; V gene: TRBV7-2; CDR3 DNA: TGTGCCAGCAGCTTACAGACAGGGACAGACCAGCCCCAGCATTTT; CDR3 protein: CASSLQTGTDQPQHF
D gene: TRBD2; clone size: large; J gene: TRBJ2-7; V gene: TRBV12-3/TRBV12-4; CDR3 DNA: TGTGCCAGCAGTGAAATAGCGGGAGGAGAGCAGTACTTC; CDR3 protein: CASSEIAGGEQYF